These 21 T cell receptor beta chains originate from one sample sequenced in a study of blood T cells in healthy people across ages. Combining a sample-barcoded 5' primer with a J-beta primer mix, a second PCR ran for about 7 to 12 cycles. Each CDR3 protein is one row after TCRdb ran MiXCR on the 5' RACE reads. Of about 2 million distinct CDR3 sequences in the sample, 49% were seen once. Material for sequencing was blood. The source is a woman in her 40s in good health.

This chain connects TRBV13 to TRBJ1-2; 11 bases agree with TRBD1. The CDR3 has 17 amino acids. CDR1 and CDR2 (germline): PRHDT, FYEKMQ (reference sequence). V was pared by 0 bases and J by 0 bases, with 3 bases of the junction left unmatched. The CDR3 nucleotides read TGTGCCAGCAGCTTAGGCCGGGGACAGGGGGCTAACTATGGCTACACCTTC. Amino acid sequence: CASSLGRGQGANYGYTF. Variable domain in full (rest from reference TRBV13 and TRBJ1-2): AAGVIQSPRHLIKEKRETATLKCYPIPRHDTVYWYQQGPGQDPQFLISFYEKMQSDKGSIPDRFSAQQFSDYHSELNMSSLELGDSALYFCASSLGRGQGANYGYTFGSGTRLTVV.

This clonotype was seen repeatedly, ten times or more. This chain links TRBV29-1 with TRBJ2-5; 9 bases line up with TRBD1. Germline CDR1 SQVTM, CDR2 ANQGSEA. V shed 6 bases and J 3 bases; nucleotides not matched to a gene: 5. This CDR3 spans 13 amino acids. The CDR3, as DNA: TGCAGCGTGAGGGGACAGGGTGAAGAGACCCAGTACTTC. It encodes CSVRGQGEETQYF.

This clonotype was found a few times. The chain recombines TRBV7-2 with TRBJ2-5, with D possibly matching TRBD2 (6 bases). V was cut by 2 bases and J by 1 base, with 11 bases left in between. CDR3 length equals 15 residues. Germline assignment: CDR1 SGHTA and CDR2 FQGNSA. The CDR3 sequence: CASSLRTGVQETQYF. The CDR3 DNA reads TGTGCCAGCAGCTTAAGGACGGGGGTCCAAGAGACCCAGTACTTC.

The CDR3 reads CASSQTWGGDTQYF. CDR3 nucleotide sequence: TGTGCCAGCAGCCAAACCTGGGGGGGAGATACGCAGTATTTT. This rearrangement joins TRBV9 to TRBJ2-3; 7 positions agree with TRBD2. Germline assignment: CDR1 SGDLS and CDR2 YYNGEE. V was clipped by 4 bases and J by 5 bases; unmatched bases: 7. The CDR3 covers 14 residues.

The CDR3 bases are TGTGCCACATCCGACCGATACGATGAGCAGTACTTC. It yields the protein CATSDRYDEQYF. J is TRBJ2-5 and V is TRBV6-2 or TRBV6-3, with no clear D. Trimming took 10 bases from V and 11 from J, leaving 20 bases between them. The CDR3 is 12 amino acids. Per the germline V gene, CDR1 is MNHEY and CDR2 is SVGEGT.

The rearrangement links TRBV4-2 to TRBJ2-4; D could derive from TRBD1 or TRBD2 (7 bases each). V gave up 4 bases and J gave up 0 bases, with 13 bases separating them. CDR1 and CDR2 (germline): LGHNA, YNFKEQ. The CDR3 extends over 16 amino acids. CDR3 coding DNA: TGTGCCAGCAGCCCCTCCAGGGGGGGAGCCAAAAACATTCAGTACTTC. Translation gives CASSPSRGGAKNIQYF.

The J gene is TRBJ2-2, the V gene TRBV29-1, with TRBD1 matching 8 bases. Germline-derived CDR1 and CDR2 are SQVTM and ANQGSEA. This CDR3 comprises 17 residues. The V and J ends lost 4 bases and 5 bases, in that order; junction bases with no gene match: 15. CDR3 sequence: CSVVAPGQGARTGELFF. CDR3 in DNA: TGCAGCGTTGTGGCCCCCGGGCAGGGGGCAAGAACCGGGGAGCTGTTTTTT.

This clonotype has just a few counts. V gene TRBV11-2 combines with J gene TRBJ1-6, with a tentative D call TRBD1 (5 bases). The CDR3 extends over 14 amino acids. The V end was cut by 3 bases, the J end by 4 bases, with 7 bases between. Looked up from germline, CDR1 is SGHAT and CDR2 is FQNNGV. The CDR3 sequence: CASSFTGYNSPLHF. CDR3 coding DNA: TGTGCCAGCAGCTTCACAGGTTATAATTCACCCCTCCACTTT. The full variable domain, completed using reference TRBV11-2 and TRBJ1-6, is EAGVAQSPRYKIIEKRQSVAFWCNPISGHATLYWYQQILGQGPKLLIQFQNNGVVDDSQLPKDRFSAERLKGVDSTLKIQPAKLEDSAVYLCASSFTGYNSPLHFGNGTRLTVT.

The chain recombines TRBV3-1 with TRBJ2-3; 8 positions match TRBD1. Germline V gene sequence: CDR1 LGHDT, CDR2 YNNKEL (reference sequence). This CDR3 is built from 17 residues. V shed 6 bases, J shed 4 bases, and the junction held 15 bases outside the gene matches. The CDR3 coding sequence is TGTGCCAGCAGTCGACAGGGGCCCGCGCATTATTCAGATACGCAGTATTTT. As protein: CASSRQGPAHYSDTQYF.

The genes are TRBV6-5 and TRBJ2-6; D unclear. This CDR3 region has 16 residues. From germline, CDR1 is MNHEY and CDR2 SVGAGI. V shed 5 bases and J shed 0 bases, with 11 bases lying between them. Here the CDR3 DNA reads TGTGCCAGCAGTCCACCAGGACGCTCTGGGGCCAACGTCCTGACTTTC. Its protein is CASSPPGRSGANVLTF.

V and J are TRBV20-1 and TRBJ2-1, with 9 bases lining up with TRBD2. This CDR3 contains 14 residues. The germline gives CDR1 DFQATT, CDR2 SNEGSKA (reference sequence). V trimming: 2 bases; J trimming: 7 bases; junction bases outside the gene matches: 6. The CDR3 DNA reads as TGCAGTGCTAGAAGTGGGACTAGCAAGAATGAGCAGTTCTTC. Protein: CSARSGTSKNEQFF.

The chain employs TRBV6-4 and TRBJ2-3, with 7 bases lining up with TRBD1. After removal of 2 bases from V and 4 bases from J, the junction contained 6 bases not matched to a gene. CDR1 is MRHNA and CDR2 is SNTAGT in the germline V gene. CDR3 size: 15 residues. The CDR3: CASSDEAGGADTQYF. The DNA for the CDR3 is TGTGCCAGCAGTGACGAGGCAGGGGGTGCAGATACGCAGTATTTT.

In its sample, this clonotype was seen a few times. Here the CDR3 DNA reads TGTGCCAGCTCCCCATACCCTGAGGAACATAGTGGCAATCAGCCCCAGCATTTT. Encoded protein: CASSPYPEEHSGNQPQHF. The gene calls are TRBV10-3 and TRBJ1-5; no reliable D call. V was cut by 10 bases and J by 2 bases, with 27 bases left in between. Germline-derived CDR1 and CDR2 are ENHRY and SYGVKD. The CDR3 is made up of 18 amino acids.

This clonotype was counted between two and nine times. The chain couples TRBV15 to TRBJ2-5; a possible D gene is TRBD2 (7 bases). Germline values: CDR1 LNHNV, CDR2 YYDKDF (reference sequence). V was pared by 4 bases and J by 4 bases, with 13 bases between. The CDR3 has 14 amino acids. CDR3 bases: TGTGCCACCAGCAATGGGGGGGCTCGAGAGACCCAGTACTTC. This sequence encodes CATSNGGARETQYF.

The chain employs TRBV3-1 and TRBJ2-1, with 8 bases identical to TRBD1. V gave up 0 bases and J gave up 5 bases; unmatched junction bases: 6. The germline CDR1 and CDR2 sequences are LGHDT and YNNKEL (reference sequence). The CDR3 loop spans 16 amino acids. As DNA, the CDR3 is TGTGCCAGCAGCCAAGAAGCACAGGGGGACGACAATGAGCAGTTCTTC. Translation gives CASSQEAQGDDNEQFF.

The gene calls are TRBV7-6 and TRBJ2-1, with 9 positions matching TRBD2. This CDR3 region has 16 residues. CDR1 is SGHVS and CDR2 is FNYEAQ in the germline V gene. V was clipped by 2 bases and J by 3 bases; unmatched bases: 5. As DNA, the CDR3 is TGTGCCAGCAGCTTACACCCGCGGGGGGGCTACAATGAGCAGTTCTTC. It is translated as CASSLHPRGGYNEQFF.

The sample holds a few counts of this clonotype. This chain links TRBV5-1 with TRBJ2-7, with D unclear. Trimming pared 3 bases from V and 6 bases from J, leaving 16 bases between. The CDR3 runs to 14 residues. CDR1 is SGHRS and CDR2 is YFSETQ in the germline V gene. The CDR3 spells CASSSTVMASEQYF. CDR3 nucleotide sequence: TGCGCCAGCAGCTCGACCGTTATGGCGTCCGAGCAGTACTTC.

This clonotype has a handful of counts. The rearrangement uses TRBV7-3 and TRBJ2-7, with no clear D. The J call may be faulty, since TRBJ2-5 better matches the DNA end. CDR1 SGHTA and CDR2 FQGTGA come from the germline V gene. This CDR3 spans 16 amino acids. CDR3 in DNA: TGTGCCAGCAGCTTAACGGGGTCGCCAGGCCGGGAGACCCAGTACTTC. It is translated as CASSLTGSPGRETQYF.

This chain joins TRBV7-9 and TRBJ1-1, with 9 bases aligning to TRBD1. Trimming cost V 5 bases and J 8 bases; bases outside gene matches: 9. CDR3 length: 14 amino acids. Per the germline V gene, CDR1 is SEHNR and CDR2 is FQNEAQ (reference sequence). CDR3 bases: TGTGCCAGCAGCCCGGGACAGGGCCTCCCAGAAGCTTTCTTT. This codes for CASSPGQGLPEAFF.

This chain joins TRBV27 and TRBJ1-6; TRBD1 agrees at 10 bases. The germline gives CDR1 MNHEY, CDR2 SMNVEV (reference sequence). The CDR3 sequence is 14 residues long. The ends lost 6 bases at V and 9 bases at J; junction bases unmatched: 5. CDR3 residues: CASRGTGASSPLHF. DNA for the CDR3: TGTGCCAGCAGAGGGACAGGGGCTAGTTCACCCCTCCACTTT.

The chain recombines TRBV29-1 with TRBJ2-5; 9 nucleotides match TRBD2. Trimming at V came to 1 base and at J to 11 bases, leaving 14 bases not matched to a gene. From germline, CDR1 is SQVTM and CDR2 ANQGSEA. The CDR3 consists of 15 residues. The CDR3 nucleotides read TGCAGCGTTGAAGGACGGCGGGGGGGGCGAAATGAGCAGTACTTC. Protein sequence: CSVEGRRGGRNEQYF.